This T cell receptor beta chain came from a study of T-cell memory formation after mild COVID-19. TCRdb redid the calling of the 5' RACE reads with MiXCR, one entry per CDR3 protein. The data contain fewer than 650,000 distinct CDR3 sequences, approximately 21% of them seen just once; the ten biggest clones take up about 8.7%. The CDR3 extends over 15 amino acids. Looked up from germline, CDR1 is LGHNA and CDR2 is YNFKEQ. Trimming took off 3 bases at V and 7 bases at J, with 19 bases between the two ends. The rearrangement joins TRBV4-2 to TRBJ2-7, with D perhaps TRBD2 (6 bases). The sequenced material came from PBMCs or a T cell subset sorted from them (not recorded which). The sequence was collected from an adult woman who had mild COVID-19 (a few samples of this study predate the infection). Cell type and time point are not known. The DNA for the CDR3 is TGTGCCAGCAGCCATACGGGACTCCGCGATGGGGAGCAGTACTTC. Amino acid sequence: CASSHTGLRDGEQYF.